The rows below give T cell receptor beta chains drawn from one sample of a study of human T cells and chemical hapten exposure. TCRdb ran MiXCR on the RACE reads and lists one entry per CDR3 protein. The sample yields fewer than 85,000 distinct CDR3 sequences, roughly 10% seen once. Sequences were derived from whole blood, sampled in connection with sensitization to the hapten diphenylcyclopropenone (DPC). All receptors derive from a woman aged 25-40 years with alopecia areata. Some clones in this sample may be carry-over from other donors' samples. The CDR3 runs from the conserved cysteine through the conserved F or W. A D gene is named only where the DNA matches it firmly. Not all rows give a size; the values are once, few, many and, for expanded clones, a class.

CDR3 DNA | CDR3 protein | clone size | V gene | D gene | J gene
TGTGCCAGCAGGCGGGACCCCAATCAGCCCCAGCATTTT | CASRRDPNQPQHF | many | TRBV28 | - | TRBJ1-5
TGTGCCAGCGCCAGGGGAGCGGGCTTCTACAATGAGCAGTTCTTC | CASARGAGFYNEQFF | many | TRBV12-3/TRBV12-4 | - | TRBJ2-1
TGTGCCAGCACCCAGGGGAGGTCCTACGAGCAGTACTTC | CASTQGRSYEQYF | many | TRBV13 | - | TRBJ2-7
TGTGCCACCAGCAGAGATCCGCAGGGTGTCTATGGCTACACCTTC | CATSRDPQGVYGYTF | - | TRBV15 | - | TRBJ1-2
TGTGCCAGCATCCCCGCCCTAGCGGGGGTCCTCAATGAGCAGTTCTTC | CASIPALAGVLNEQFF | few | TRBV28 | TRBD2 | TRBJ2-1
TGTGCCAGCAGTTTTGTGGGGCGCCAAGAGACCCAGTACTTC | CASSFVGRQETQYF | once | TRBV28 | - | TRBJ2-5
TGCAGTGCTAGAGATCGGTCAAGGAGCAATCAGCCCCAGCATTTT | CSARDRSRSNQPQHF | many | TRBV20-1 | - | TRBJ1-5
TGCGCCAGCAGCCCCCGAGCGGACTTGAACACCGGGGAGCTGTTTTTT | CASSPRADLNTGELFF | many | TRBV5-1 | - | TRBJ2-2
TGTGCCTGGAGTGTAGGGCCTCAAGGGACTGAAGCTTTCTTT | CAWSVGPQGTEAFF | - | TRBV30 | - | TRBJ1-1
TGTGCCAGCTCACCACCGGACGCTTACAATGAGCAGTTCTTC | CASSPPDAYNEQFF | - | TRBV18 | - | TRBJ2-1
TGTGCCAGCAGCGGAGCGGGGGCCCAAGTCGCAGAGACCCAGTACTTC | CASSGAGAQVAETQYF | many | TRBV7-8 | TRBD2 | TRBJ2-5
TGTGCCAGCAGTTCCCGGGGGTTTGCGGGAAAGGCCGATGAGCAGTTCTTC | CASSSRGFAGKADEQFF | - | TRBV28 | - | TRBJ2-1
TGTGCCAGCAGCTTGTGGGACAGGGTGATCAATGAGCAGTTCTTC | CASSLWDRVINEQFF | - | TRBV5-5 | TRBD1 | TRBJ2-1
TGTGCCAGCAGCTTTGGGACTAGGAAGAATGAGCAGTTCTTC | CASSFGTRKNEQFF | few | TRBV7-2 | TRBD2 | TRBJ2-1
TGTGCCAGCAGACTAAATGCGGGGGGCGGGGAGCTGTTTTTT | CASRLNAGGGELFF | many | TRBV6-6 | TRBD2 | TRBJ2-2
TGCGCCAGCAGCCCGGGACAGAGCTCCTACAATGAGCAGTTCTTC | CASSPGQSSYNEQFF | - | TRBV5-1 | TRBD1 | TRBJ2-1
TGCAGCGTCGAAGCGGCAGGGCAGGGCGAGCAGTACTTC | CSVEAAGQGEQYF | - | TRBV29-1 | - | TRBJ2-7
TGTGCCAGCAGTTTAAGTAGACAGCGTTATGAAAAACTGTTTTTT | CASSLSRQRYEKLFF | - | TRBV12-3/TRBV12-4 | - | TRBJ1-4
TGTGCCATCAGTGAGTCGTCAGATACGCAGTATTTT | CAISESSDTQYF | many | TRBV10-3 | - | TRBJ2-3
TGTGCCAGCAGCTTGCTGGGACAGACGACATCGGCATTCTACGAGCAGTACTTC | CASSLLGQTTSAFYEQYF | - | TRBV5-5 | TRBD1 | TRBJ2-7
TGTGCCAGCAGCTTAGTAGGCGTTGGCCAAGAGACCCAGTACTTC | CASSLVGVGQETQYF | many | TRBV7-2 | - | TRBJ2-5
TGTGCCAGCCAGTACTCCGAGCAGTACTTC | CASQYSEQYF | - | TRBV2 | - | TRBJ2-7
TGTGCCAGCAGCTTGGGTTCGGAAGAGACCCAGTACTTC | CASSLGSEETQYF | - | TRBV9 | - | TRBJ2-5
TGTGCCAGCAGGACGACAGGTTTGGAAAAACTGTTTTTT | CASRTTGLEKLFF | many | TRBV12-3/TRBV12-4 | - | TRBJ1-4
TGCGCCAGCAGCTTGACAGGGAATGAGCAGTTCTTC | CASSLTGNEQFF | - | TRBV5-1 | - | TRBJ2-1
TGTGCCAGCAGTTTATGGACCGATAATTCACCCCTCCACTTT | CASSLWTDNSPLHF | - | TRBV27 | - | TRBJ1-6
TGTGCCAGCAGCGTTAAGAGGGGATCACCCCTCCACTTT | CASSVKRGSPLHF | many | TRBV14 | - | TRBJ1-6
TGTGCCAGCAGCCGTAAGGGGCAGAAGGGAGATACGCAGTATTTT | CASSRKGQKGDTQYF | many | TRBV3-1 | - | TRBJ2-3
TGTGCCATCAGTGTGGACACCTCCTACAATGAGCAGTTCTTC | CAISVDTSYNEQFF | many | TRBV10-3 | - | TRBJ2-1
TGCAGTCTTCTAGCGGGAGTAAGCGAGCAGTACTTC | CSLLAGVSEQYF | many | TRBV20-1 | TRBD2 | TRBJ2-7
TGCGCCAGCAGCCAAGAGAGGGGGGAAAAACTGTTTTTT | CASSQERGEKLFF | - | TRBV4-3 | - | TRBJ1-4
TGTGCCATCCAGGGGGATAGCAATCAGCCCCAGCATTTT | CAIQGDSNQPQHF | - | TRBV10-3 | TRBD1 | TRBJ1-5
TGTGCCATCAACCCGGGACTAGCGGCGAACACCGGGGAGCTGTTTTTT | CAINPGLAANTGELFF | many | TRBV10-3 | TRBD2 | TRBJ2-2
TGTGCCAGCAGTGAACTAGCGGAAGCCTACAATGAGCAGTTCTTC | CASSELAEAYNEQFF | many | TRBV2 | TRBD2 | TRBJ2-1
TGTGCCAGCAGGACCTCGGGGGTCGAGCAGTACTTC | CASRTSGVEQYF | - | TRBV12-3/TRBV12-4 | - | TRBJ2-7
TGTGCCAGTAGTATATACGTAGGGGGGGCAGAGACCCAGTACTTC | CASSIYVGGAETQYF | many | TRBV19 | - | TRBJ2-5
TGTGCCACCAGTGATATTGACAGTTCTCAAACGGAGACCCAGTACTTC | CATSDIDSSQTETQYF | many | TRBV24-1 | - | TRBJ2-5
TGTGCCAGCAGTTTACAGGGAAGCGTCTACACCTTC | CASSLQGSVYTF | - | TRBV27 | - | TRBJ1-2
TGTGCCAGCAGTTTAGCCGCCTGGGGGAATGGCTACACCTTC | CASSLAAWGNGYTF | many | TRBV28 | - | TRBJ1-2
TGCAGCGTTGATGGGGGTAACACTGAAGCTTTCTTT | CSVDGGNTEAFF | few | TRBV29-1 | - | TRBJ1-1
TGCAGCGGAGGGGAGAACACTGAAGCTTTCTTT | CSGGENTEAFF | few | TRBV29-1 | - | TRBJ1-1
TGCGCCAGCAGCCAAGGGCTAACTAATGAAAAACTGTTTTTT | CASSQGLTNEKLFF | many | TRBV4-1 | - | TRBJ1-4
TGTGCCAGCAGACCGGACAGGTTTCTTAATTCACCCCTCCACTTT | CASRPDRFLNSPLHF | - | TRBV7-2 | TRBD1 | TRBJ1-6
TGTGCCACACGGGGGGGTGAAAAACTGTTTTTT | CATRGGEKLFF | many | TRBV6-2/TRBV6-3 | - | TRBJ1-4
TGCAGCGCCGGGACTAGCGGTGAGACCCAGTACTTC | CSAGTSGETQYF | many | TRBV29-1 | TRBD2 | TRBJ2-5
TGTGCCAGCAGCCGAGGGAGCATGAACACTGAAGCTTTCTTT | CASSRGSMNTEAFF | many | TRBV11-2 | - | TRBJ1-1
TGTGCCAGCAGTTTAGCCGAGGGGAGCTCCTATAATTCACCCCTCCACTTT | CASSLAEGSSYNSPLHF | many | TRBV12-3/TRBV12-4 | - | TRBJ1-6
TGTGCCATCCGTAAAGAGGGCTACACCTTC | CAIRKEGYTF | few | TRBV10-3 | - | TRBJ1-2
TGTGCCAGCAGAACGGCCACCGGGGAGCTGTTTTTT | CASRTATGELFF | - | TRBV5-5 | - | TRBJ2-2
TGCAGTGCTACTCCGGGCAGGGTCGGCACTGAAGCTTTCTTT | CSATPGRVGTEAFF | many | TRBV20-1 | - | TRBJ1-1
TGTGCCAGCAGGGTGGGGGTTGATAATTCACCCCTCCACTTT | CASRVGVDNSPLHF | many | TRBV6-5 | - | TRBJ1-6
TGTGCCAGCAGTTACGACAGGGGTAGCAATCAGCCCCAGCATTTT | CASSYDRGSNQPQHF | many | TRBV6-6 | TRBD1 | TRBJ1-5
TGTGCCAGCAGTTTAAGGGTACTAGCGGCAAACAACGAGCAGTACTTC | CASSLRVLAANNEQYF | - | TRBV12-3/TRBV12-4 | TRBD2 | TRBJ2-7
TGTGCCAGCAGTACTCGGGACGGGCGGGAAAAACTGTTTTTT | CASSTRDGREKLFF | - | TRBV28 | - | TRBJ1-4
TGTGCCAGCAGCAAATATAAAGGGAGTACTACTCCGATTTCGGAAACTACTGAAGCTTTCTTT | CASSKYKGSTTPISETTEAFF | many | TRBV21-1 | - | TRBJ1-1
TGCGCCAGCAGCGCAGCGGCGGGTCTGGGCACTGAAGCTTTCTTT | CASSAAAGLGTEAFF | - | TRBV5-1 | - | TRBJ1-1